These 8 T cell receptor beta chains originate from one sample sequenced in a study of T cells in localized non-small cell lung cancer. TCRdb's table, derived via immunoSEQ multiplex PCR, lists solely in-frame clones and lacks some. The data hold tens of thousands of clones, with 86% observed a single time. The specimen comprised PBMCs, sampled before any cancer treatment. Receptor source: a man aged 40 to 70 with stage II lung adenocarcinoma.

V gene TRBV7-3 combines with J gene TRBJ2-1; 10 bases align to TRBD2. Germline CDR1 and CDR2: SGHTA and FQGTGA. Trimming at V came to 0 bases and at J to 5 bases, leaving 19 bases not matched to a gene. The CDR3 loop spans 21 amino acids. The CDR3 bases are TGTGCCAGCAGCTTAACGAGCCCATTATCAAGGCTAGCGGGGGCAAACAATGAGCAGTTCTTC. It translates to CASSLTSPLSRLAGANNEQFF.

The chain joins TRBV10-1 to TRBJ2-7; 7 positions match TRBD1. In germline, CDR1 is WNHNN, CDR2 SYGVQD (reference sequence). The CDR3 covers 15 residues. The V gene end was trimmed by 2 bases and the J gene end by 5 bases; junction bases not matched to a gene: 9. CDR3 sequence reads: CASSEPQTGPHEQYV. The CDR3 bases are TGCGCCAGCAGTGAGCCTCAGACAGGGCCCCACGAGCAGTACGTC.

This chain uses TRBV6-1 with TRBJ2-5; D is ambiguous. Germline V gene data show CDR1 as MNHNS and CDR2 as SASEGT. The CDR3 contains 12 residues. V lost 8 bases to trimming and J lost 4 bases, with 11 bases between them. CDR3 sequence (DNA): TGTGCCAGCGGGCACACGGGAGAGACCCAGTACTTC. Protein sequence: CASGHTGETQYF.

The CDR3 nucleotides are TGTGCGACCGGGACAGGCTCCTACGAGCAGTACGTC. It translates to CATGTGSYEQYV. J is TRBJ2-7 and V is TRBV10-3; 8 bases line up with TRBD1. Germline values: CDR1 ENHRY, CDR2 SYGVKD. This CDR3 has 12 residues.

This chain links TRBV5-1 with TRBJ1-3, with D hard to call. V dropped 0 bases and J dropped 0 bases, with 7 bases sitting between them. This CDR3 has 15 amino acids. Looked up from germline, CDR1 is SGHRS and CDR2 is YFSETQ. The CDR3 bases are TGCGCCAGCAGCTTGGACAGACTCTCTGGAAACACCATATATTTT. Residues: CASSLDRLSGNTIYF.

CDR3 protein: CASSPGRGEGNEQFF. The CDR3 DNA reads TGTGCCAGCAGCCCGGGTAGGGGCGAAGGGAATGAGCAGTTCTTC. The V and J genes are TRBV7-3 and TRBJ2-1; maybe TRBD1 (5 bases). CDR1 and CDR2 from the germline V gene are SGHTA and FQGTGA. The CDR3 contains 15 residues. Deletions cut 5 bases from V and 7 bases from J, with 18 bases between.

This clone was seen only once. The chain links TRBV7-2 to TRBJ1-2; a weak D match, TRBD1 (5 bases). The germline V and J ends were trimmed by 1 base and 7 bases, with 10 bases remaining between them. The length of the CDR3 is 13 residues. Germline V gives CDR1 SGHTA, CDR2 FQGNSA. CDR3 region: CASSLGGGAGYTF. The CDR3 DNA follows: TGTGCCAGCAGCTTAGGAGGTGGGGCTGGCTACACCTTC.

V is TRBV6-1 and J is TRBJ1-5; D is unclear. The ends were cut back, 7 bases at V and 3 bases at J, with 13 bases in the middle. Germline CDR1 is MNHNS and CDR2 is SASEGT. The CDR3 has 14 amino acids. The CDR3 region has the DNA TGTGCCAGCACCCCCGGGGTTTTCAATCAGCCCCAGCATTTT. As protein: CASTPGVFNQPQHF.